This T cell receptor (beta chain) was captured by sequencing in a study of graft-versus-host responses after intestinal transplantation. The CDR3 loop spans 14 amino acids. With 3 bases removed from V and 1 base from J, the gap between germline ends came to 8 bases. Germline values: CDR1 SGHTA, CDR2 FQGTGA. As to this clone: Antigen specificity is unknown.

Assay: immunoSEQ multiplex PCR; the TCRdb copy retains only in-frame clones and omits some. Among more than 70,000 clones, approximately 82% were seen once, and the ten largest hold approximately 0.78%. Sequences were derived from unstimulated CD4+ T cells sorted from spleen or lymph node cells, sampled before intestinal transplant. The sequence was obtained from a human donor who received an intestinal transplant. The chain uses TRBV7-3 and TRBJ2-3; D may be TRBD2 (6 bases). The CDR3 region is CASSLTGGTDTQYF. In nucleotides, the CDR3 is TGTGCCAGCAGCTTGACGGGAGGCACAGATACGCAGTATTTT.